The 21 T cell receptor beta chains below come from one sample, sequenced in a study of CD8+ T cells in alopecia areata. Once RNA had been extracted, it was reverse transcribed into cDNA to act as the sequencing template. TCRdb's copy holds only in-frame clones and misses some; the assay was immunoSEQ multiplex PCR. The table has fewer than 250,000 clones, 30% to 40% seen once. The sample's treatment: oral pan-JAK inhibitor, 5-10 mg twice daily. This specimen consisted of CD4+ T cells sorted from blood, obtained at approximately week 31, from a patient treated with tofacitinib. Receptors were obtained from a human donor with alopecia areata.

The CDR3 DNA reads TGTGCCATCAGTGGCGGACTCGAGGATACGCAGTATTTT. This gives the protein CAISGGLEDTQYF. The V gene is TRBV10-3, the J gene TRBJ2-3; the D gene is possibly TRBD2 (5 bases). V was cut by 4 bases and J by 6 bases, with 11 bases left in between. Looked up from germline, CDR1 is ENHRY and CDR2 is SYGVKD. The CDR3 is 13 amino acids.

This clone came up many times. The rearrangement uses TRBV7-6 and TRBJ2-1; 12 bases agree with TRBD2. From germline, CDR1 is SGHVS and CDR2 FNYEAQ. V lost 5 bases to trimming and J lost 12 bases; unmatched junction nucleotides: 11. This CDR3 is 15 amino acids long. The CDR3 DNA reads as TGTGCCAGCAGCAAAGCGATGACTAGCGGGGGCTCGCAGTTCTTC. Encoded protein: CASSKAMTSGGSQFF.

CDR3 DNA sequence: TGTGCCAGTAAGCCAGGATGGGGCGGCAATCAGCCCCAGCATTTT. It specifies CASKPGWGGNQPQHF. V usage is TRBV19 and J usage is TRBJ1-5; D perhaps matches TRBD1 (5 bases). This CDR3 comprises 15 residues. Germline CDR1 is LNHDA and CDR2 is SQIVND (reference sequence). Between the trimmed V and J ends, which lost 7 bases and 2 bases, there was a span of 15 bases.

This clone was seen a few times. The chain has TRBV6-1 and TRBJ2-3; D gene ambiguous. Germline assignment: CDR1 MNHNS and CDR2 SASEGT. The CDR3 has 11 residues. The germline V and J ends were trimmed by 6 bases and 6 bases, with 7 bases remaining between them. The CDR3 reads CASSDPDTQYF. For the CDR3, the DNA is TGTGCCAGCAGCGATCCGGATACGCAGTATTTT.

This clone occurred many times. V and J are TRBV7-2 and TRBJ2-5; D is uncertain. Germline lookup yields CDR1 SGHTA and CDR2 FQGNSA. This CDR3 spans 14 amino acids. Trimming removed 1 base at V and 8 bases at J, with 14 bases between. CDR3: CASSLGGSTRTQYF. The CDR3 DNA reads as TGTGCCAGCAGCTTAGGTGGAAGTACGAGAACCCAGTACTTC. The full variable domain, its missing parts supplied by reference TRBV7-2 and TRBJ2-5, is GAGVSQSPSNKVTEKGKDVELRCDPISGHTALYWYRQSLGQGLEFLIYFQGNSAPDKSGLPSDRFSAERTGGSVSTLTIQRTQQEDSAVYLCASSLGGSTRTQYFGPGTRLLVL.

This sequence joins TRBV6-1 and TRBJ2-2, with 8 bases matching TRBD1. In germline, CDR1 is MNHNS, CDR2 SASEGT. The junction had 8 bases not matched to a gene; V was cut back by 2 bases and J by 6 bases. The CDR3 length is 16 residues. The CDR3 loop reads CASSEPSTGVSGELFF. CDR3 DNA: TGTGCCAGCAGTGAACCTTCGACAGGGGTTTCCGGGGAGCTGTTTTTT.

V usage is TRBV5-1 and J usage is TRBJ2-1; 9 bases are shared with TRBD2. Unmatched junction bases numbered 7, after V lost 0 bases and J lost 6 bases. The germline CDR1 and CDR2 sequences are SGHRS and YFSETQ. This CDR3 has 16 amino acids. The CDR3 DNA reads TGCGCCAGCAGCTTGGCCAAGACTAGCGGTCCCAATGAGCAGTTCTTC. Translation gives CASSLAKTSGPNEQFF.

The gene calls are TRBV7-6 and TRBJ2-6; no clear D gene. The CDR3 loop spans 16 amino acids. V shed 1 base and J shed 0 bases, with 7 bases lying between them. Germline V gives CDR1 SGHVS, CDR2 FNYEAQ. This chain's CDR3 is CASSLGAFSGANVLTF. The CDR3 DNA sequence: TGTGCCAGCAGCTTAGGGGCCTTCTCTGGGGCCAACGTCCTGACTTTC.

The V call is TRBV19, the J call TRBJ1-1; possible D gene TRBD1, 6 bases. Trimming shortened V by 4 bases and J by 5 bases, and 11 bases separated the two germline ends. Germline V gene sequence: CDR1 LNHDA, CDR2 SQIVND (reference sequence). This CDR3 contains 13 residues. The CDR3 reads CASSTDSYTEAFF. The CDR3 DNA is TGTGCCAGTAGTACGGACAGTTATACTGAAGCTTTCTTT. Supplemented by reference TRBV19 and TRBJ1-1, the full variable domain reads DGGITQSPKYLFRKEGQNVTLSCEQNLNHDAMYWYRQDPGQGLRLIYYSQIVNDFQKGDIAEGYSVSREKKESFPLTVTSAQKNPTAFYLCASSTDSYTEAFFGQGTRLTVV.

This chain joins TRBV4-1 and TRBJ1-4; 7 bases align to TRBD1. Germline CDR1 MGHRA, CDR2 YSYEKL. The CDR3 runs to 15 residues. J gave up 4 bases and V 2 bases, and 4 bases lay outside the gene matches. The CDR3 sequence is CASSQQGGGNEKLFF. Written as DNA, the CDR3 is TGCGCCAGCAGCCAACAGGGGGGCGGTAATGAAAAACTGTTTTTT.

This sequence joins TRBV30 and TRBJ1-4; no clear D. The CDR3 has 12 residues. V lost 2 bases and J lost 7, with 8 bases in between. Germline V gene lookup returns CDR1 GTSNPN and CDR2 SVGIG (reference sequence). In DNA, the CDR3 is TGTGCCTGGAGTCAGAACACTGAAAAACTGTTTTTT. Protein sequence: CAWSQNTEKLFF.

The DNA of the CDR3 is TGCGCCAGCAGCTCCATTGACCCTTTGATTGAAGCTTTCTTT. Translating it yields CASSSIDPLIEAFF. The chain recombines TRBV5-1 with TRBJ1-1; D uncertain. Germline V gene lookup returns CDR1 SGHRS and CDR2 YFSETQ. The V end lost 3 bases, the J end lost 7 bases, and 16 bases lay between the germline ends. The CDR3 has 14 amino acids.

This clone was picked up a small number of times. CDR3 region: CASSHRLTGNYGYTF. Written as DNA, the CDR3 is TGTGCCAGCAGTCACCGGCTGACAGGGAACTATGGCTACACCTTC. The chain is built from TRBV27 and TRBJ1-2; 7 bases fit TRBD1. Germline values: CDR1 MNHEY, CDR2 SMNVEV (reference sequence). This CDR3 contains 15 residues. V gave up 5 bases and J gave up 2 bases; unmatched junction bases: 8.

The table lists this clone with many counts. This chain links TRBV5-1 with TRBJ2-5; D is possibly TRBD1 (6 bases). Germline values: CDR1 SGHRS, CDR2 YFSETQ. Trimming shortened V by 4 bases and J by 1 base, and 11 bases separated the two germline ends. The CDR3 extends over 14 amino acids. The CDR3 region is CASSTQGLQETQYF. The CDR3, as DNA: TGCGCCAGCAGCACTCAGGGGCTCCAAGAGACCCAGTACTTC.

CDR3 nucleotide sequence: TGTGCCAGCAGAGGACTAGCGGGAAGACAAGAGACCCAGTACTTC. As protein: CASRGLAGRQETQYF. The chain has TRBV2 and TRBJ2-5, with 12 bases fitting TRBD2. V dropped 6 bases and J dropped 2; count of bases not matched to a gene: 4. This CDR3 is built from 15 residues. From germline, CDR1 is SNHLY and CDR2 FYNNEI. Supplemented by reference TRBV2 and TRBJ2-5, the full variable domain reads EPEVTQTPSHQVTQMGQEVILRCVPISNHLYFYWYRQILGQKVEFLVSFYNNEISEKSEIFDDQFSVERPDGSNFTLKIRSTKLEDSAMYFCASRGLAGRQETQYFGPGTRLLVL.

This clone was observed a few times. This chain links TRBV7-2 with TRBJ2-4; possibly TRBD2 for D (5 bases). Germline V gene data show CDR1 as SGHTA and CDR2 as FQGNSA. V was clipped by 2 bases and J by 4 bases, with 12 bases between them. This CDR3 contains 15 residues. CDR3 sequence (DNA): TGTGCCAGCAGCTTATCCCGGGGTTCAAAAAACATTCAGTACTTC. This sequence encodes CASSLSRGSKNIQYF.

Comment on this clone: At one boundary the junction diverges from the germline segment, which might be a read error. The chain recombines TRBV7-8 with TRBJ2-1; 9 nucleotides agree with TRBD1. The CDR3 length is 15 residues. CDR1 is SGHVS and CDR2 is FQNEAQ in the germline V gene. This chain's CDR3 is CAGSFGQGMSNEQFF. The CDR3 nucleotides are TGTGCCGGCAGCTTCGGACAGGGGATGAGTAATGAGCAGTTCTTC. The full variable domain, with the rest looked up from reference TRBV7-8 and TRBJ2-1, is GAGVSQSPRYKVAKRGQDVALRCDPISGHVSLFWYQQALGQGPEFLTYFQNEAQLDKSGLPSDRFFAERPEGSVSTLKIQRTQQEDSAVYLCAGSFGQGMSNEQFFGPGTRLTVL.

This chain uses TRBV30 with TRBJ2-3; possible D gene TRBD2, 6 bases. V lost 6 bases, J lost 2 bases, and 18 bases lay in between. The CDR3 length is 15 residues. Germline loops: CDR1 GTSNPN, CDR2 SVGIG (reference sequence). The CDR3 loop is CACHREAGITDTQYF. CDR3 DNA sequence: TGTGCCTGCCACAGAGAGGCGGGGATCACAGATACGCAGTATTTT.

The rearrangement uses TRBV19 and TRBJ1-2; the match to TRBD1 covers 10 bases. The trim removed 1 base at V and 8 bases at J, leaving 4 bases unmatched. The CDR3 sequence is 14 residues long. Germline V gives CDR1 LNHDA, CDR2 SQIVND (reference sequence). The CDR3: CASSIGQGAPGYTF. CDR3 sequence (DNA): TGTGCCAGTAGTATAGGACAGGGGGCGCCCGGCTACACCTTC. The whole variable domain, filled in from reference TRBV19 and TRBJ1-2, reads DGGITQSPKYLFRKEGQNVTLSCEQNLNHDAMYWYRQDPGQGLRLIYYSQIVNDFQKGDIAEGYSVSREKKESFPLTVTSAQKNPTAFYLCASSIGQGAPGYTFGSGTRLTVV.

As to this clone: The sample has other DNA sequences that encode this CDR3 too. J is TRBJ2-3 and V is TRBV9, with D hard to call. The V end was cut by 0 bases, the J end by 0 bases, with 8 bases between. The CDR3 loop spans 15 amino acids. The germline CDR1 and CDR2 sequences are SGDLS and YYNGEE. CDR3 amino acids: CASSVAEGSTDTQYF. The CDR3 nucleotides are TGTGCCAGCAGCGTAGCTGAAGGGAGCACAGATACGCAGTATTTT.

This rearrangement joins TRBV7-2 to TRBJ2-1; 7 bases match TRBD2. The CDR3 is made up of 15 amino acids. With V trimmed by 6 bases and J by 12 bases, 17 bases remained unmatched. CDR1 is SGHTA and CDR2 is FQGNSA in the germline V gene. This CDR3 reads CASSPGNSGYDPQFF. In DNA, the CDR3 is TGTGCCAGCAGTCCCGGGAATAGCGGGTACGATCCGCAGTTCTTC.